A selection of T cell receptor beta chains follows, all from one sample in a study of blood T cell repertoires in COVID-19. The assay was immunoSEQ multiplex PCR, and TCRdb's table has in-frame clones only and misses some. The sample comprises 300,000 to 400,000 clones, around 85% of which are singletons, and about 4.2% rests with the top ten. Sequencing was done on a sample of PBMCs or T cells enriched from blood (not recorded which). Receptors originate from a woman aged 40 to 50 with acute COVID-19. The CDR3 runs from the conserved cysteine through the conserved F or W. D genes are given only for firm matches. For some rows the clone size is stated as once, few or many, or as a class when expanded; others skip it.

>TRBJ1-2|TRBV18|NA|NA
CASSPSGRAYGYTF
TGTGCCAGCTCACCAAGCGGGCGGGCATATGGCTACACCTTC
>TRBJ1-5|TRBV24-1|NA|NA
CATSDAGDYQPQHF
TGTGCCACCAGTGATGCAGGGGATTATCAGCCCCAGCATTTT
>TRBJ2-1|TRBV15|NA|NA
CATRRVSQGAGYEQFF
TGTGCCACCAGAAGGGTATCACAGGGAGCGGGATATGAGCAGTTCTTC
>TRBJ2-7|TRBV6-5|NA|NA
CASSYVRGTYEQYF
TGTGCCAGCAGTTACGTTAGGGGAACCTACGAGCAGTACTTC
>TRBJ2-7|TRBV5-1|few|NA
CASSLDKSPLYEQYF
TGCGCCAGCAGCTTGGACAAGTCGCCTCTCTACGAGCAGTACTTC
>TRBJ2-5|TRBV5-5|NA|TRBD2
CASSLGAGGREETQYF
TGTGCCAGCAGCTTGGGAGCGGGGGGCCGGGAAGAGACCCAGTACTTC
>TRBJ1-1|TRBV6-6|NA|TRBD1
CASQSGGFTEAFF
TGTGCCAGCCAATCAGGGGGCTTCACTGAAGCTTTCTTT
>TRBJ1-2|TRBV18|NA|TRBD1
CASSPPEGATGYGYTF
TGTGCCAGCTCACCACCGGAGGGGGCAACCGGTTATGGCTACACCTTC
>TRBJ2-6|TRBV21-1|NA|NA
CASSRTRTGPSSGANVLTF
TGTGCCAGCAGCAGAACCCGGACAGGTCCAAGCTCTGGGGCCAACGTCCTGACTTTC
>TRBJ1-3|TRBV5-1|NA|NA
CASSLSGPSSGNTIYF
TGCGCCAGCAGCTTGAGCGGACCGAGCTCTGGAAACACCATATATTTT
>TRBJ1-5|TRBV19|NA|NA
CASMWAGGNQPQHF
TGTGCCAGTATGTGGGCAGGGGGCAATCAGCCCCAGCATTTT
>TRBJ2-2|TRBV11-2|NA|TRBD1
CASRRQGAPGELFF
TGTGCCAGCAGAAGACAGGGGGCTCCCGGGGAGCTGTTTTTT
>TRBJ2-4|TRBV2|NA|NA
CASSVRGTKNIQYF
TGTGCCAGCAGTGTAAGAGGGACCAAAAACATTCAGTACTTC
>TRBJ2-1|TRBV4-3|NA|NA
CASSQDLGRKYNEQFF
TGCGCCAGCAGCCAAGATCTGGGGCGCAAATACAATGAGCAGTTCTTC
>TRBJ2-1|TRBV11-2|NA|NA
CASSPHIVNEQFF
TGTGCCAGCAGCCCACACATCGTCAATGAGCAGTTCTTC
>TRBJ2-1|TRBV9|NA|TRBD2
CASSAGLAFYNEQFF
TGTGCCAGCAGCGCGGGACTAGCATTCTACAATGAGCAGTTCTTC